The 10 T cell receptor beta chains below come from one sample, sequenced in a study of regulatory T cells in long-lasting Graves disease. Time point indicated: newly diagnosed GD, antithyroid drugs for less than 3 months. The TCR library was made from RNA extracted from PBMCs. Arm-PCR of CDR3 regions and iRepertoire HTBI primers were used to build TCR beta libraries. From the multiplex PCR reads, TCRdb called clonotypes with MiXCR, one entry per CDR3 protein. Counted here are 420,000 or so distinct CDR3 sequences, about 16% occurring once; the ten biggest clones make up under 30%. A further study also used this sample, focusing on T cells in Graves' hyperthyroidism and ophthalmopathy.

The source material was peripheral blood mononuclear cells (PBMCs), sampled at new diagnosis, from a patient treated with antithyroid drugs. The source is a woman in her late teens or twenties with Graves disease.

This sequence joins TRBV3-1 and TRBJ2-3, with 12 nucleotides matching TRBD2. This CDR3 has 14 amino acids. V lost 0 bases, J lost 13 bases, and 5 bases stayed unmatched. Germline CDR1 LGHDT, CDR2 YNNKEL (reference sequence). The DNA for the CDR3 is TGTGCCAGCAGCCAAGATACGGCTAGCGGGAGGGAGTATTTT. This gives the protein CASSQDTASGREYF.

A note on this clonotype: A read error may produce the germline difference seen at one junction end. V and J are TRBV7-6 and TRBJ2-2; D possibly corresponds to TRBD2 (6 bases). The CDR3 loop spans 16 amino acids. The germline CDR1 and CDR2 sequences are SGHVS and FNYEAQ. CDR3 bases: TGTGCCAGCAGCTCCCGGGCGGGAACGAACACCGGGGAGCTGCTTTTT. It encodes CASSSRAGTNTGELLF.

Ten or more counts support this clonotype. The V and J genes are TRBV7-3 and TRBJ2-5; no firm D call. The CDR3 totals 14 residues. V was shortened by 0 bases and J by 4 bases, with 9 bases between the two germline ends. Per germline, CDR1 SGHTA and CDR2 FQGTGA. The CDR3 DNA sequence: TGTGCCAGCAGCTTAACCGCCGGTTCAGAGACCCAGTACTTC. Encoded protein: CASSLTAGSETQYF.

A remark on this clonotype: A much larger clone sits a single nucleotide away, making a read error possible. The chain joins TRBV13 to TRBJ2-4; either TRBD1 or TRBD2 may fit D (7 bases each). The CDR3 covers 17 residues. Germline V gene sequence: CDR1 PRHDT, CDR2 FYEKMQ (reference sequence). V shed 6 bases and J shed 0 bases, with 18 bases lying between them. CDR3 nucleotides: TGTGCCAGCAGAGAAGGGGGCGGGAGCTTAGCCAAAAACATTCAGTACTTC. Residues: CASREGGGSLAKNIQYF. The full variable domain, rest sourced from reference TRBV13 and TRBJ2-4, is AAGVIQSPRHLIKEKRETATLKCYPIPRHDTVYWYQQGPGQDPQFLISFYEKMQSDKGSIPDRFSAQQFSDYHSELNMSSLELGDSALYFCASREGGGSLAKNIQYFGAGTRLSVL.

This clonotype was seen ten or more times. The chain recombines TRBV9 with TRBJ2-1; D remains unclear. Germline V CDR1 and CDR2: SGDLS, YYNGEE. This CDR3 contains 13 residues. V was pared by 2 bases and J by 8 bases, with 11 bases between. CDR3 nucleotide sequence: TGTGCCAGCAGCGTCACTGGGTTCCATGAGCAGTTCTTC. Protein product: CASSVTGFHEQFF. The variable domain in full, with the rest retrieved from reference TRBV9 and TRBJ2-1, is DSGVTQTPKHLITATGQRVTLRCSPRSGDLSVYWYQQSLDQGLQFLIQYYNGEERAKGNILERFSAQQFPDLHSELNLSSLELGDSALYFCASSVTGFHEQFFGPGTRLTVL.

This clonotype was detected many times. V usage is TRBV28 and J usage is TRBJ1-4; no reliable D call. Trimming cost V 1 base and J 8 bases, with 5 bases left between them. CDR1 and CDR2 (germline): MDHEN, SYDVKM. The CDR3 length is 12 residues. The CDR3 DNA reads as TGTGCCAGCAGTTTATTCCTGGAAAAACTGTTTTTT. Translation: CASSLFLEKLFF.

In this sample, this clonotype turned up many times. J is TRBJ1-2 and V is TRBV18; 9 bases are a match to TRBD1. The CDR3 sequence is 16 residues long. Germline-derived CDR1 and CDR2 are KGHSH and LQKENI. V lost 3 bases and J lost 0; bases outside the gene matches: 5. The CDR3 sequence is CASSPDRGPSNYGYTF. For the CDR3, the DNA is TGTGCCAGCTCACCGGACAGGGGACCCTCTAACTATGGCTACACCTTC.

This clonotype was counted ten times or more. The chain uses TRBV14 and TRBJ2-7, with 7 bases aligning to TRBD2. CDR1 SGHDN and CDR2 FVKESK come from the germline V gene. CDR3 length: 14 residues. J was trimmed by 1 base and V by 3 bases; bases with no gene match: 3. CDR3 DNA sequence: TGTGCCAGCAGCCAGGCGGGAGCTTCCTACGAGCAGTACTTC. Protein sequence: CASSQAGASYEQYF.

This clonotype was detected many times. The V and J genes are TRBV20-1 and TRBJ2-3; TRBD1 might be the D (8 bases). Germline V gene sequence: CDR1 DFQATT, CDR2 SNEGSKA (reference sequence). The CDR3 is 14 residues long. V was shortened by 6 bases and J by 4 bases, with 17 bases between the two germline ends. The CDR3 loop is CSAHRGGVSDTQYF. CDR3 in DNA: TGCAGTGCCCACAGGGGGGGGGTCTCAGATACGCAGTATTTT.

The V gene is TRBV28, the J gene TRBJ2-5, with TRBD2 matching 9 bases. Per the germline V gene, CDR1 is MDHEN and CDR2 is SYDVKM. This CDR3 is 13 amino acids long. J gave up 4 bases and V 9 bases, and 6 bases lay outside the gene matches. The CDR3 nucleotides are TGTGCCAGTCCGAGCGGGAGGAGAGAGACCCAGTACTTC. Translation gives CASPSGRRETQYF.